These 25 T cell receptor beta chains were sequenced from one sample in a study of blood T cell repertoires in COVID-19. Clones were read by immunoSEQ multiplex PCR, and TCRdb kept only the in-frame ones, dropping some. This sample has around 95,000 clones, with about 80% found just once. The sample taken for sequencing was peripheral blood. These receptors originate from a man between 65 and 79 years old with active or convalescent COVID-19.

This chain joins TRBV4-3 and TRBJ2-7; 10 bases are shared with TRBD1. With 2 bases clipped from V and 6 bases from J, the junction kept 4 bases outside the gene matches. Germline V gives CDR1 LGHNA, CDR2 YSLEER. The length of the CDR3 is 14 residues. CDR3 residues: CASSQSGTGVEQYF. The CDR3 nucleotides are TGCGCCAGCAGCCAATCCGGGACAGGGGTCGAGCAGTACTTC.

The chain combines TRBV2 with TRBJ2-1; 9 nucleotides match TRBD2. The germline V gene encodes CDR1 SNHLY and CDR2 FYNNEI. Unmatched junction bases numbered 9, after V lost 2 bases and J lost 7 bases. CDR3 length: 16 residues. CDR3 loop: CASSEWAGGPINEQFF. The CDR3 coding sequence is TGTGCCAGCAGTGAATGGGCGGGGGGGCCCATTAATGAGCAGTTCTTC.

This sequence joins TRBV5-5 and TRBJ2-4, with D unclear. V lost 0 bases, J lost 0 bases, and 7 bases lay in between. Germline CDR1 reads SGHKS; CDR2 reads YYEKEE (reference sequence). The CDR3 is 15 amino acids. CDR3 region: CASSLGGLAKNIQYF. The CDR3 DNA sequence: TGTGCCAGCAGCTTGGGCGGCCTAGCCAAAAACATTCAGTACTTC.

The chain has TRBV6-2 or TRBV6-3 and TRBJ2-2; 7 positions match TRBD1. This CDR3 has 16 residues. CDR1 is MNHEY, CDR2 SVGEGT, per germline. With V trimmed by 2 bases and J by 2 bases, 5 bases remained unmatched. The CDR3 DNA reads TGTGCCAGCAGTTACCCCAGGGGGTTAAACACCGGGGAGCTGTTTTTT. This gives the protein CASSYPRGLNTGELFF.

The rearrangement links TRBV4-2 to TRBJ1-2; no clear D gene. CDR1 and CDR2 from the germline V gene are LGHNA and YNFKEQ. Trimming pared 0 bases from V and 4 bases from J, leaving 9 bases between. The CDR3 covers 14 residues. In DNA form, the CDR3 reads TGTGCCAGCAGCCAAGATCTACAGTTCTATGGCTACACCTTC. Protein sequence: CASSQDLQFYGYTF.

This clone was counted between two and nine times. J is TRBJ1-2 and V is TRBV7-9; D not certain. Per germline, CDR1 SEHNR and CDR2 FQNEAQ (reference sequence). Trimming shortened V by 5 bases and J by 4 bases, and 14 bases separated the two germline ends. The CDR3 contains 14 residues. CDR3 amino acids: CASSPPGFFYGYTF. CDR3 nucleotide sequence: TGTGCCAGCAGCCCCCCAGGTTTCTTCTATGGCTACACCTTC.

V and J are TRBV5-6 and TRBJ1-6, with D perhaps TRBD1 (5 bases). CDR1 SGHDT and CDR2 YYEEEE come from the germline V gene. The CDR3 extends over 14 amino acids. Trimming cost V 3 bases and J 12 bases, with 16 bases left between them. The CDR3 here is CASSSSGNRGPLHF. The CDR3 coding sequence is TGTGCCAGCAGCTCTAGCGGGAATAGGGGACCCCTCCACTTT.

The J gene is TRBJ1-1, the V gene TRBV9; tentatively, D is TRBD1 (5 bases). Trimming took off 4 bases at V and 0 bases at J, with 13 bases between the two ends. This CDR3 is built from 15 residues. Germline V lookup: CDR1 SGDLS, CDR2 YYNGEE. DNA for the CDR3: TGTGCCAGCAGCCCCGGGGGGGTTGTGAACACTGAAGCTTTCTTT. As protein: CASSPGGVVNTEAFF.

There are a few counts of this clone. The chain joins TRBV5-1 to TRBJ2-7, with D perhaps TRBD1 (5 bases). The CDR3 covers 14 residues. CDR1 and CDR2 (germline): SGHRS, YFSETQ. The V end lost 4 bases, the J end lost 1 base, and 12 bases lay between the germline ends. The chain's CDR3 is CASSQTVGSYEQYF. The CDR3 DNA reads as TGCGCCAGCAGCCAGACAGTCGGGTCCTACGAGCAGTACTTC.

The CDR3 reads CASSLVGGNYEQYF. The CDR3 coding sequence is TGTGCCAGCAGCTTGGTAGGGGGTAACTACGAGCAGTACTTC. The rearrangement links TRBV5-4 to TRBJ2-7, with D perhaps TRBD1 (6 bases). Germline V lookup: CDR1 SGHNT, CDR2 YYREEE (reference sequence). The V end lost 0 bases, the J end lost 3 bases, and 10 bases lay between the germline ends. CDR3 length equals 14 residues. Complete variable domain (other parts from reference TRBV5-4 and TRBJ2-7): ETGVTQSPTHLIKTRGQQVTLRCSSQSGHNTVSWYQQALGQGPQFIFQYYREEENGRGNFPPRFSGLQFPNYSSELNVNALELDDSALYLCASSLVGGNYEQYFGPGTRLTVT.

This clone is judged medium-sized (0.01 to 0.1%). The gene calls are TRBV5-6 and TRBJ1-2; D is uncertain. The germline V gene has CDR1 SGHDT and CDR2 YYEEEE. V lost 4 bases, J lost 4 bases, and 8 bases lay in between. This CDR3 comprises 12 residues. CDR3: CASSTDSYGYTF. DNA for the CDR3: TGTGCCAGCAGCACCGACTCCTATGGCTACACCTTC.

As concerns this clone: Sequence at one end of the junction differs from germline and may be a read error. The chain joins TRBV5-1 to TRBJ2-7; 12 bases match TRBD1. The CDR3 length is 16 residues. CDR1 and CDR2 from the germline V gene are SGHRS and YFSETQ. The CDR3 loop reads CASSLVGQGAWSEQYF. The CDR3 DNA follows: TGCGCCAGCAGTTTGGTGGGACAGGGGGCATGGAGTGAGCAGTACTTC.

This clone came up a few times. The chain uses TRBV18 and TRBJ1-6; perhaps TRBD1 as D (5 bases). V lost 1 base to trimming and J lost 8 bases, with 9 bases between them. CDR1 is KGHSH, CDR2 LQKENI, per germline. The CDR3 totals 14 residues. CDR3 DNA sequence: TGTGCCAGCTCACCACTGGGGCTGGATTCACCCCTCCACTTT. It yields the protein CASSPLGLDSPLHF.

V gene TRBV25-1 combines with J gene TRBJ1-1; D uncertain. The CDR3 contains 15 residues. V was cut by 1 base and J by 5 bases, with 14 bases left in between. CDR1 and CDR2 (germline): MGHDK, SYGVNS. For the CDR3, the DNA is TGTGCCAGCAGTGAATGGGGAGCCGAAGGGACTGAAGCTTTCTTT. Its translation is CASSEWGAEGTEAFF.

V and J are TRBV19 and TRBJ2-7, with D tentatively TRBD1 (5 bases). The CDR3 length is 14 residues. Germline CDR1 and CDR2: LNHDA and SQIVND (reference sequence). The V end lost 4 bases, the J end lost 6 bases, and 16 bases lay between the germline ends. The CDR3 reads CASSSGASVGEQYF. The CDR3 bases are TGTGCCAGTAGTAGTGGGGCGTCAGTAGGCGAGCAGTACTTC.

As concerns this clone: Other DNA sequences in the same sample also yield this CDR3. The chain combines TRBV9 with TRBJ2-2; D may be TRBD2 (6 bases). The CDR3 totals 14 residues. Germline CDR1 reads SGDLS; CDR2 reads YYNGEE. The germline V and J ends were trimmed by 2 bases and 3 bases, with 8 bases remaining between them. The CDR3 is CASSVGGDTGELFF. The CDR3 nucleotides read TGTGCCAGCAGCGTCGGAGGGGACACCGGGGAGCTGTTTTTT.

The rearrangement links TRBV7-9 to TRBJ1-5, with a tentative D call TRBD1 (6 bases). CDR1 is SEHNR and CDR2 is FQNEAQ in the germline V gene (reference sequence). Trimming stripped 5 bases from V and 3 bases from J, with 11 bases between. The CDR3 contains 14 residues. The CDR3 nucleotides are TGTGCCAGCAGCACGGGACACCTCAATCAGCCCCAGCATTTT. Translating gives CASSTGHLNQPQHF.

The chain links TRBV5-1 to TRBJ1-2, with a tentative D call TRBD1 (5 bases). CDR1 and CDR2 from the germline V gene are SGHRS and YFSETQ. This CDR3 is built from 14 residues. V gave up 4 bases and J gave up 7 bases, with 17 bases separating them. The CDR3 reads CASSATWGVGGYTF. The CDR3 region has the DNA TGCGCCAGCAGCGCTACCTGGGGCGTAGGTGGCTACACCTTC. Full variable domain (rest looked up from reference TRBV5-1 and TRBJ1-2): KAGVTQTPRYLIKTRGQQVTLSCSPISGHRSVSWYQQTPGQGLQFLFEYFSETQRNKGNFPGRFSGRQFSNSRSEMNVSTLELGDSALYLCASSATWGVGGYTFGSGTRLTVV.

The chain employs TRBV5-5 and TRBJ1-5; TRBD1 agrees at 7 bases. Germline V gene sequence: CDR1 SGHKS, CDR2 YYEKEE (reference sequence). The V and J ends lost 0 bases and 6 bases, in that order; junction bases with no gene match: 6. There are 15 residues in the CDR3. CDR3 bases: TGTGCCAGCAGCTTGGAGGGCCAGGGGGGTCAGCCCCAGCATTTT. Translating it yields CASSLEGQGGQPQHF.

The V and J genes are TRBV29-1 and TRBJ2-7, with D possibly being TRBD1 (6 bases). This CDR3 has 15 residues. The germline CDR1 and CDR2 sequences are SQVTM and ANQGSEA. The ends were cut back, 6 bases at V and 6 bases at J, with 24 bases in the middle. The CDR3 protein is CSVGSPKAGVSEQYF. The CDR3 DNA reads as TGCAGCGTGGGGTCTCCGAAGGCAGGGGTTTCCGAGCAGTACTTC.

This chain connects TRBV21-1 to TRBJ1-3; the D segment call TRBD1 is taken from the table without a DNA check. TRBV21-1 is designated a pseudogene. The CDR3 covers 15 residues. The CDR3 DNA sequence: TGTGCCAGCAGCTCCCCAGGGGCCTCTGGAAACACCATATATTTT. This translates into CASSSPGASGNTIYF.

This sequence joins TRBV20-1 and TRBJ1-4; tentative D call: TRBD1 (5 bases). V was pared by 3 bases and J by 6 bases, with 14 bases between. The CDR3 contains 14 residues. The germline gives CDR1 DFQATT, CDR2 SNEGSKA (reference sequence). The CDR3 sequence: CSASGGREHEKLFF. The DNA for the CDR3 is TGCAGTGCTAGTGGGGGGAGGGAACATGAAAAACTGTTTTTT.

The rearrangement joins TRBV7-9 to TRBJ2-5, with 7 bases matching TRBD1. In germline, CDR1 is SEHNR, CDR2 FQNEAQ (reference sequence). The CDR3 has 15 amino acids. J gave up 4 bases and V 5 bases, and 10 bases lay outside the gene matches. The CDR3 region is CASSRPRGRGETQYF. In DNA, the CDR3 is TGTGCCAGCAGCCGCCCCAGGGGGAGAGGAGAGACCCAGTACTTC.

In DNA form, the CDR3 reads TGTGCCAGCAGCTCCCGCGGAGGGGCCTACAATGAGCAGTTCTTC. The encoded protein is CASSSRGGAYNEQFF. The chain employs TRBV7-8 and TRBJ2-1; D is perhaps TRBD2 (6 bases). This CDR3 has 15 residues. V lost 4 bases and J lost 2, with 12 bases in between. Germline CDR1 SGHVS, CDR2 FQNEAQ.

The chain employs TRBV7-9 and TRBJ1-3, with D possibly TRBD1 on 6 matching bases. This CDR3 region has 14 residues. Looked up from germline, CDR1 is SEHNR and CDR2 is FQNEAQ (reference sequence). Trimming stripped 1 base from V and 4 bases from J, with 8 bases between. CDR3 amino acids: CASSLVGQGNTIYF. In DNA, the CDR3 is TGTGCCAGCAGCTTAGTTGGACAGGGAAACACCATATATTTT.